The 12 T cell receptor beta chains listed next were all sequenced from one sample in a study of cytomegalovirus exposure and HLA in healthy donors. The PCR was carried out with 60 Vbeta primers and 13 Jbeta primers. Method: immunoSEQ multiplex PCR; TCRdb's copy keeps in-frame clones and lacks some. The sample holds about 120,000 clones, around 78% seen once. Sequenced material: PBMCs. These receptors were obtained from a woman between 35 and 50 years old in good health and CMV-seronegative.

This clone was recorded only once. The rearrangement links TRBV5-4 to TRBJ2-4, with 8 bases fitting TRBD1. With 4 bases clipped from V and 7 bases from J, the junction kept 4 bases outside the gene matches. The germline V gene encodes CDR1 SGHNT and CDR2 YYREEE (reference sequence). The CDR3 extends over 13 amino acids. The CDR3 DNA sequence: TGTGCCAGCAGCCGGACAGGGATCAACATTCAGTACTTC. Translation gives CASSRTGINIQYF.

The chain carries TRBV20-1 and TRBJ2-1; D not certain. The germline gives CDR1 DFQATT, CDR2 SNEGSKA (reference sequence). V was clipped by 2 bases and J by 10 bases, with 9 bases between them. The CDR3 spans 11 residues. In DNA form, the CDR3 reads TGCAGTGCTAGAACCCCTCGGGAGCAGTTCTTC. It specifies CSARTPREQFF.

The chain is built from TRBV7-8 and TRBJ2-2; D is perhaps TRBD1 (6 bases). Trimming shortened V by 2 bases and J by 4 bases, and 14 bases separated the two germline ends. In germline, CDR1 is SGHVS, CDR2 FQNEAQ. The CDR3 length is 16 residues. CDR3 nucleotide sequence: TGTGCCAGCAGCTTAATCAGGGGCGCGGGCACCGGGGAGCTGTTTTTT. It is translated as CASSLIRGAGTGELFF.

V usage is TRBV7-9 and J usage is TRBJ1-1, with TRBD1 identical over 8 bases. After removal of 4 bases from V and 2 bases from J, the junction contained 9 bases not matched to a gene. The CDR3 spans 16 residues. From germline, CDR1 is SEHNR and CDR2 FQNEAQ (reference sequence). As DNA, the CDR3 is TGTGCCAGCAGCTCTCCGAAAGGACAGGGCAACACTGAAGCTTTCTTT. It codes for CASSSPKGQGNTEAFF.

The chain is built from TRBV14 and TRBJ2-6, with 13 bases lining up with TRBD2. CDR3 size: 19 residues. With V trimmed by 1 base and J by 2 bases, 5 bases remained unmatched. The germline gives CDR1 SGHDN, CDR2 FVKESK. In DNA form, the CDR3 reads TGTGCCAGCAGCCAAGTTGGACTAGCGGGAGTTCCTGGGGCCAACGTCCTGACTTTC. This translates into CASSQVGLAGVPGANVLTF.

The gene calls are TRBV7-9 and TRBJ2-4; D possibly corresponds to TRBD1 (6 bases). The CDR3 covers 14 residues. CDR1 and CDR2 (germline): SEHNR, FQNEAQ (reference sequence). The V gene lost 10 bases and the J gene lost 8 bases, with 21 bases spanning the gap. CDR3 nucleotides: TGTGCCACACAGGGCACCAGGATTGGAGACATTCAGTACTTC. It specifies CATQGTRIGDIQYF.

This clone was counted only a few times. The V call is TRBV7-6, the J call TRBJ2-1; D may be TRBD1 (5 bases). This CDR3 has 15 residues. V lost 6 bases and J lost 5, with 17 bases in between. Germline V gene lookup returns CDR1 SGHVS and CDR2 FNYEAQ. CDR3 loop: CASSPRVMPDNEQFF. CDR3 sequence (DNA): TGTGCCAGCAGTCCCAGGGTAATGCCCGACAATGAGCAGTTCTTC.

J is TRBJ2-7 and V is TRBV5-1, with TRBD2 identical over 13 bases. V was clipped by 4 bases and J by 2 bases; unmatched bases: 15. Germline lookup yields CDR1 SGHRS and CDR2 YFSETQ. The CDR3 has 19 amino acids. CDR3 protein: CASSPGLAGKVSLPYEQYF. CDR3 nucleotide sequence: TGCGCCAGCAGCCCGGGACTAGCGGGAAAAGTTTCTTTGCCCTACGAGCAGTACTTC.

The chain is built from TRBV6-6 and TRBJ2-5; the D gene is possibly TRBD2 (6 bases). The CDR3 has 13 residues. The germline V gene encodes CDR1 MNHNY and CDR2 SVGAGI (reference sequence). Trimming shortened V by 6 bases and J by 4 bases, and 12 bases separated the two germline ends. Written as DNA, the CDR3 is TGTGCCAGCAGCCCCGGACTACGAGAGACCCAGTACTTC. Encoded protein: CASSPGLRETQYF.

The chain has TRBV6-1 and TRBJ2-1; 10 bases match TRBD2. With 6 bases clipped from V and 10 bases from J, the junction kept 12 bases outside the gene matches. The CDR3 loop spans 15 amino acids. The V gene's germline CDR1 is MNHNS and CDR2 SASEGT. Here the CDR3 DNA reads TGTGCCAGCAGGACAGCGGGAGGGCTATTATTGGAGCAGTTCTTC. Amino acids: CASRTAGGLLLEQFF.

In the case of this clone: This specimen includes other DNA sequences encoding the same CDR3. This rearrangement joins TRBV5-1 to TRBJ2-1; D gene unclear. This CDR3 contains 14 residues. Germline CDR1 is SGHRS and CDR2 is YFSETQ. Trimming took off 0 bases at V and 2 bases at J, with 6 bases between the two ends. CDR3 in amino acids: CASSLGQTYNEQFF. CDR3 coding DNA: TGCGCCAGCAGCTTGGGACAAACCTACAATGAGCAGTTCTTC.

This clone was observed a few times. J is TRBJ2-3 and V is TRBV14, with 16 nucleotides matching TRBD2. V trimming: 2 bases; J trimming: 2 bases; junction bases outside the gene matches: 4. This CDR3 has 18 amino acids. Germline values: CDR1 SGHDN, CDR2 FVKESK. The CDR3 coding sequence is TGTGCCAGCAGCCAACCGGGACTAGCGGGAGGGATCACAGATACGCAGTATTTT. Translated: CASSQPGLAGGITDTQYF.